Detailed here is one T cell receptor (beta chain). There is no known antigen for this receptor. No much larger clone is present one base from it, and per-base qualities are unavailable. In the prospective study, participants were about 18 to 95 years old, resided in fewer than 25 geographic areas of the United States, and were enrolled through a virtual design. In the prospective study, cohorts were assigned on the basis of participant-reported clinical history obtained from a screening survey and a study questionnaire. Recovered participants in ImmuneRACE Cohort 3 were defined as having two consecutive negative NP/OP PCR tests, clearance from a healthcare professional, or resolution of symptoms. Each participant in the prospective study had whole blood, serum and a nasopharyngeal or oropharyngeal swab collected by mobile phlebotomists. Prospective study participants could optionally give additional blood draws and questionnaires over an approximately 2-month period. Before DNA extraction, prospective study blood samples were shipped either frozen or at room temperature.

The sample comes from a study of blood T cell repertoires in COVID-19 (dated by TCRdb to the early 2020s). Broadly, across the study: Samples from collaborators originated in the United States, Italy and Spain and spanned both the acute and convalescent phases of COVID-19. The material from the prospective study consisted of cDNA or gDNA derived from T cells, B-cell-depleted T cells, or PBMCs. Deeply sampled blood TCRbeta repertoires from subjects exposed to, actively infected with, or recovered from COVID-19 were included in the dataset. The repertoires were made available in a free public database intended to serve as a resource for research on the immune response to SARS-CoV-2. Samples came from the ongoing ImmuneRACE study (first 160 participants) plus 1,254 subjects from 6 global collaborators. The sample metadata nearly always contained a de-identified subject ID, COVID-19 status, age in years and sex. Where available, HLA class I and class II types were taken from metadata supplied by the sample provider and were not determined by assay-based typing. What the study reported, not specific to this receptor: The quantity of clinical and demographic metadata differed by source and by participant and was supplied without curation.

The cysteine opens and the phenylalanine closes a CDR3 of 14 amino acids. Solely the CDR3 DNA is kept, with 42 bases framed from the first base. The germline ends are 9 bases apart after V is trimmed by 5 bases and J by 1 base. CDR1 and CDR2 (MNHEY, SMNVEV) derive from the germline V gene (reference sequence). TCRbeta CDR3 regions were amplified from genomic DNA by means of the immunoSEQ Assay, a bias-controlled multiplex PCR. Under the source paper's analysis protocol: The number of nucleated cells in each sample was estimated from the amplification of reference gene primers within the assay. To quantify the absolute abundance of each unique TCRbeta CDR3 rearrangement, sequence reads were collapsed and filtered. For each sample, productive Simpson clonality was calculated by taking the square root of Simpson's diversity index across productive rearrangements. Not all clones reach the TCRdb copy of this immuneACCESS table, which keeps in-frame sequences only. Checked studies attribute under half of the gap to unresolved V genes and leave the rest unexplained. The V and J calls and the clone size are those of that table, but D and trimming were determined from the DNA. The sample table contains more than 200,000 clones; only one count was recorded for about four fifths of them. The top ten clones comprise approximately 2% of the sample.

This TCR was sampled from a man aged 60 to 75 who had recovered from COVID-19. Material: PBMCs or T cells enriched from blood (not recorded which). The V and J genes are TRBV27 and TRBJ1-5; TRBD1 is perhaps the D gene, given 6 matching bases. The CDR3 protein sequence reads: CASSSRGSNQPQHF. DNA sequence: TGTGCCAGCAGTAGCAGGGGAAGCAATCAGCCCCAGCATTTT.